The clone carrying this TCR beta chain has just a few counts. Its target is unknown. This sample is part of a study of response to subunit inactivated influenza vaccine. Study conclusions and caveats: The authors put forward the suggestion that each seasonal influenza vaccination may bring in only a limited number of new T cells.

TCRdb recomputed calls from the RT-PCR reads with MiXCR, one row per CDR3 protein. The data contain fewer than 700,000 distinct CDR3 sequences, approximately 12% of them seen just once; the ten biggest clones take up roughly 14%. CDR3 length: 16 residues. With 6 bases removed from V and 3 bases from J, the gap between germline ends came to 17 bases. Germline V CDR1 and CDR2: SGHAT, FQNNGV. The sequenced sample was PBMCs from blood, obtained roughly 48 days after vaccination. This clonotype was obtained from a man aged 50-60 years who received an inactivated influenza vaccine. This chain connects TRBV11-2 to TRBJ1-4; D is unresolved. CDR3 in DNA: TGTGCCAGCAGTTGGGAGGTGGGCAGAGCTAATGAAAAACTGTTTTTT. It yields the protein CASSWEVGRANEKLFF.